The rows below give T cell receptor beta chains drawn from one sample of a study of TIL therapy for anti-PD-1-resistant metastatic lung cancer. Profiled with immunoSEQ multiplex PCR; TCRdb holds only in-frame clones, not every one. The sample shows some 60,000 clones, roughly 80% of them seen only once. Sequencing was performed on blood, taken at baseline. The receptors stem from a person aged 25-79 years with non-small cell lung cancer. Both conserved end residues are part of each CDR3. Each record gives: D gene, clone size, V gene, J gene, CDR3 DNA, CDR3 protein. D genes are given only for firm matches. The size field is filled for only some rows; it gives once, few, many or a size class.

-,-,TRBV5-6,TRBJ1-5,TGTGCCAGCAGCTTGGGCGCGAGTTTTGGCAATCAGCCCCAGCATTTT,CASSLGASFGNQPQHF
-,-,TRBV6-6,TRBJ2-7,TGTGCCAGCAGAAAAGACCAGGGGTACGAGCAGTACTTC,CASRKDQGYEQYF
-,-,TRBV5-1,TRBJ1-1,TGCGCCAGCAGAAGGGACTCCTCTGGGTACACTGAAGCTTTCTTT,CASRRDSSGYTEAFF
TRBD1,-,TRBV28,TRBJ2-7,TGTGCCAGCAGTGCTATGGGACAGGAGAGCTCCTACGAGCAGTACTTC,CASSAMGQESSYEQYF
TRBD1,-,TRBV18,TRBJ2-2,TGTGCCAGCTCACGGGGGACAGGGAATACCGGGGAGCTGTTTTTT,CASSRGTGNTGELFF
-,once,TRBV5-1,TRBJ2-3,TGCGCCAGCAGCTTGGAGAGCGGGAGCACAGATACGCAGTATTTT,CASSLESGSTDTQYF
-,-,TRBV7-2,TRBJ2-5,TGTGCCAGCAGCTTAGGGGAACAGGGGACCCAGTACTTC,CASSLGEQGTQYF
-,once,TRBV15,TRBJ2-1,TGTGCCACCAGCCGGAGGGCGGATTACAATGAGCAGTTCTTC,CATSRRADYNEQFF
-,-,TRBV19,TRBJ2-1,TGTGCCAGTACCCCTGAGAACCAACCCTACAATGAGCAGTTCTTC,CASTPENQPYNEQFF
-,-,TRBV28,TRBJ2-7,TGTGCCAGCAGTTTACTGGACAGTTATTACGAGCAGTACTTC,CASSLLDSYYEQYF
-,-,TRBV11-3,TRBJ2-3,TGTGCCAGCAGCTTAGATATGGCAGATACGCAGTATTTT,CASSLDMADTQYF
TRBD1,once,TRBV27,TRBJ1-1,TGTGCCAGCAGTTTAAAGGGACAGGGGGTCTTCGCTGAAGCTTTCTTT,CASSLKGQGVFAEAFF
-,-,TRBV7-9,TRBJ1-5,TGTGCCAGCAGCTTAGGGGCAGGAAGCAATCAGCCCCAGCATTTT,CASSLGAGSNQPQHF
-,few,TRBV20-1,TRBJ1-1,TGCAGTGCTGAGCAGAACACTGAAGCTTTCTTT,CSAEQNTEAFF
-,-,TRBV6-1,TRBJ2-1,TGTGCCAGCAGTCTCCGCCCCGATGAGCAGTTCTTC,CASSLRPDEQFF
-,-,TRBV7-2,TRBJ1-1,TGTGCCAGCAGCTTTACGGGAACTGAAGCTTTCTTT,CASSFTGTEAFF
TRBD1,-,TRBV11-3,TRBJ1-1,TGTGCCAGCAGCTTATCGGGGACAGGGAGGACTGAAGCTTTCTTT,CASSLSGTGRTEAFF
TRBD1,-,TRBV6-1,TRBJ1-3,TGTGCCAGCAGTGTCCCGACAGGGGTTGGAAACACCATATATTTT,CASSVPTGVGNTIYF
-,few,TRBV4-3,TRBJ1-6,TGCGCCAGCAGACAAGGGGCTAAACTGGGAAAAGATAATTCACCCCTCCACTTT,CASRQGAKLGKDNSPLHF
-,-,TRBV21-1,TRBJ1-3,TGTGCCAGCAGCGTCCGGGACAGGGTCACTGGAAACACCATATATTTT,CASSVRDRVTGNTIYF
TRBD1,-,TRBV10-2,TRBJ1-2,TGCGCCAGCAGTGATGGACAGGGAGGACGGAATTCCTATGGCTACACCTTC,CASSDGQGGRNSYGYTF